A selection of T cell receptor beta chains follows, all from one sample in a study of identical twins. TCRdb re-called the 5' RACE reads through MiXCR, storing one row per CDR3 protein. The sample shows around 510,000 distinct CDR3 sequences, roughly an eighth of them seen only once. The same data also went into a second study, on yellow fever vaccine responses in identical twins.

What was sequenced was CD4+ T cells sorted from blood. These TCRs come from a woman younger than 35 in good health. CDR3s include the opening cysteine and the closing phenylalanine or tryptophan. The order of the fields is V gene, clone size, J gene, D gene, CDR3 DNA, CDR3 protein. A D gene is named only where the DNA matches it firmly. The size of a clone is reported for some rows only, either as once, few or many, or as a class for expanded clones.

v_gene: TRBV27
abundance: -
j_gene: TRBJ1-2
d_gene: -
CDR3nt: TGTGCCAGCAGGTCCCGGGACTGGGGATATGGCTACACCTTC
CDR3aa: CASRSRDWGYGYTF

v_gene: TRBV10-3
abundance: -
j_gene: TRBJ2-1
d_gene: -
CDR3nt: TGTGCCATCAGTGATCAATCCTACAATGAGAAGTTCTTC
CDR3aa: CAISDQSYNEKFF

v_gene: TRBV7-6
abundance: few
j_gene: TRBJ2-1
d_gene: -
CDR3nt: TGTGCCAGCAGCTTAGCGCACAGTACCTACAATGAGCAGTTCTTC
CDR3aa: CASSLAHSTYNEQFF

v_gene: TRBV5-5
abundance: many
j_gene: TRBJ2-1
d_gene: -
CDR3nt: TGTGCCAGCAGCGGAACAGGGGACTATGAGCAGTTCTTC
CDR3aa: CASSGTGDYEQFF

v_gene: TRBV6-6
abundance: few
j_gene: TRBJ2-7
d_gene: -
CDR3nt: TGTGCCAGCAGGATGGACGGATCCTACGAGCAGTACTTC
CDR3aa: CASRMDGSYEQYF

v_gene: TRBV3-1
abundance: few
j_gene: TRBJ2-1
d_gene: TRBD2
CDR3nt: TGTGCCAGCAGACACATGGGACTAGCGGACTACAATGAGCAGTTCTTC
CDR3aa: CASRHMGLADYNEQFF

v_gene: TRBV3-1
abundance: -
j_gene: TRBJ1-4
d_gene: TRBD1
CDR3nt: TGTGCCTGCACCCCTTCCGGACAGGGGTCAACTAATGAAAAACTGTTTTTT
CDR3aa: CACTPSGQGSTNEKLFF

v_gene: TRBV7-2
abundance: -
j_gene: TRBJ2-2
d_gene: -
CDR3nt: TGTGCCAGCAGCTTAGCGATGGGGAACACCGGGGAGCTGTTTTTT
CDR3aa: CASSLAMGNTGELFF

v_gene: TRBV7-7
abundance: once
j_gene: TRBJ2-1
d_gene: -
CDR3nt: TGTGCTAGCAGCTCGGCGGGACGAAAGGGATTCTTC
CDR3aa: CASSSAGRKGFF

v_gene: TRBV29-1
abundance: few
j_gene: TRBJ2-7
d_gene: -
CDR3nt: TGCAGCGTTGGGAAACAGGGACAGCAGTACTTC
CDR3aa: CSVGKQGQQYF

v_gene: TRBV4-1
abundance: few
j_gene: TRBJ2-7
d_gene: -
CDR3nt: TGCGCCAGCAGCCAAAAATCGGAGGGGACCGAGCAGTACTTC
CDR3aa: CASSQKSEGTEQYF

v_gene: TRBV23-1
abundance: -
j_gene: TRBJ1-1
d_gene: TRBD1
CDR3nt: TGCGCCAGCAGTCGAAAAGGGGGACAGTACCTTTGGACTGAAGCTTTCTTT
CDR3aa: CASSRKGGQYLWTEAFF

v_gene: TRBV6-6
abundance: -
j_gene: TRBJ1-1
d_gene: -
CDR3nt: TGTGCCAGCAGACTCCGCCTGAACACTGAAGCTTTCTTT
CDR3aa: CASRLRLNTEAFF

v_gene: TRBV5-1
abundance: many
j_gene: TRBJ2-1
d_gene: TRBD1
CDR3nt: TGCGCCAGCAGCCCCCTCGGACAGGGGCGAAACAATGAGCAGTTCTTC
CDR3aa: CASSPLGQGRNNEQFF

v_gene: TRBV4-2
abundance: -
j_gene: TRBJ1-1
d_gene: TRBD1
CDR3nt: TGTGCCAGCAGCCCCGGGACAGGGGGCAGGAACACTGAAGCTTTCTTT
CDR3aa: CASSPGTGGRNTEAFF

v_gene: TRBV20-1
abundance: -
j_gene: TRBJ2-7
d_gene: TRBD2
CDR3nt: TGCAGAGCCGGGACTAGCGGGGGGGCATTACTCTACGAGCAGTACTTC
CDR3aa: CRAGTSGGALLYEQYF

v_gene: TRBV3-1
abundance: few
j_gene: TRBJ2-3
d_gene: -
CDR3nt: TGTGCCAGCAGAAACAGGTATAACACAGATACGCAGTATTTT
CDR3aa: CASRNRYNTDTQYF

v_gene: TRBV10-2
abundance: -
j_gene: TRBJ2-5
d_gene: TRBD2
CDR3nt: TGCGCCAGCAGTGAGTCGACTAGCGGGAGGGAGACCCAGTACTTC
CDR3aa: CASSESTSGRETQYF

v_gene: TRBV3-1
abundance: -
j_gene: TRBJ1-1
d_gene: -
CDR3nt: TGTGCCAGCAGCTACGGCCTACCGGGGGGCACTGAAGCTTTCTTT
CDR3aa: CASSYGLPGGTEAFF

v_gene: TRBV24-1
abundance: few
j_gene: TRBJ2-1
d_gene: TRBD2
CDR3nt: TGTGCCACCAGTGAGTCTAGCGGGAGCTCCTACAATGAGCAGTTCTTC
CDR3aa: CATSESSGSSYNEQFF

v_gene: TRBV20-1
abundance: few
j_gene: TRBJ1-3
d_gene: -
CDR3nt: TGCAGTGCTCAGGGTTCACGGAACACCATATATTTT
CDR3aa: CSAQGSRNTIYF

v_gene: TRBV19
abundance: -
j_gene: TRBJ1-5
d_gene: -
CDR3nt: TGTGCCAGTAATCAGGGATCTCAGCCCCAGCATTTT
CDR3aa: CASNQGSQPQHF

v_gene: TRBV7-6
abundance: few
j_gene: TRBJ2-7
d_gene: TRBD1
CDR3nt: TGTGCCAGCAGCTTAGCGCGCGGGACAGGAGCCTACGAGCAGTACTTC
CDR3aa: CASSLARGTGAYEQYF

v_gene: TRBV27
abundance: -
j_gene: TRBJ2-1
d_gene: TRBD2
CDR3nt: TGTGCCAGCAGTTTCAACCCGGGACTAGCGTCCCGGAATGAGCAGTTCTTC
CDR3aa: CASSFNPGLASRNEQFF